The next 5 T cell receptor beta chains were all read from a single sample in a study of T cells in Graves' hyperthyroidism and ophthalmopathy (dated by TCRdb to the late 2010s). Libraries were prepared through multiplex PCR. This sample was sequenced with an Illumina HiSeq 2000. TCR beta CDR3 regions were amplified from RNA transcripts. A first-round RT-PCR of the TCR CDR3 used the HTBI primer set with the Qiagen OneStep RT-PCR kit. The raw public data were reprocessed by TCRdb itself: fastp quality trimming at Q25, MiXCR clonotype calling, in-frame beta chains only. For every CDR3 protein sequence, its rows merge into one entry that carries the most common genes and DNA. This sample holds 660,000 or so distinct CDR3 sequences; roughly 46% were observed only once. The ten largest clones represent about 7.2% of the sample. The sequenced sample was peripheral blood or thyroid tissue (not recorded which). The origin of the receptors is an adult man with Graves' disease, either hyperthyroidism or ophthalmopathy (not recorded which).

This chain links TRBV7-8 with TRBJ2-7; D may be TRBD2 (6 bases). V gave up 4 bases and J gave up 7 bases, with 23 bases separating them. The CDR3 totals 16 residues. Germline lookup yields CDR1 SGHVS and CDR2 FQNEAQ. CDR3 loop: CASSSFQPPRDGEQYF. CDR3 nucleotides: TGTGCCAGCAGCTCCTTCCAACCCCCGCGGGACGGGGAGCAGTACTTC.

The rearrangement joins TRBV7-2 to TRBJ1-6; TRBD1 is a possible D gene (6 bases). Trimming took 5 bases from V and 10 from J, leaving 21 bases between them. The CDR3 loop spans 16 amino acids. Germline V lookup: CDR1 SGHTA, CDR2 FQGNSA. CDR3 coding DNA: TGTGCCAGCAGCGTCCGGGCCCTTACAGGGAACTCACCCCTCCACTTT. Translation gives CASSVRALTGNSPLHF.

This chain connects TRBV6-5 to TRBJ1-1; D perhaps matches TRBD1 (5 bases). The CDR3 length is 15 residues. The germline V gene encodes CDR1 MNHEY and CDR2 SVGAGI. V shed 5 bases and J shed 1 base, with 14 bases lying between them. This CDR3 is CASSNYGTPNTEAFF. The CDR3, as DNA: TGTGCCAGCAGTAACTACGGGACCCCGAACACTGAAGCTTTCTTT.

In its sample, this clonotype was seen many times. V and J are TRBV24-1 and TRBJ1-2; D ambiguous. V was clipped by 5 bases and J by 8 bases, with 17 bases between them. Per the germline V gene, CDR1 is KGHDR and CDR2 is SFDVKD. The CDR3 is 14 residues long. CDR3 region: CATSAGNEKRGYTF. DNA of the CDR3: TGTGCCACCAGTGCCGGGAACGAGAAGAGAGGCTACACCTTC.

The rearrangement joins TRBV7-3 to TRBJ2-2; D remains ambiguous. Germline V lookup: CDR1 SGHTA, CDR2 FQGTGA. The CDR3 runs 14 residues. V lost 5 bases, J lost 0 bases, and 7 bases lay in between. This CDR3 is CASSPLANTGELFF. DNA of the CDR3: TGTGCCAGCAGCCCCCTGGCGAACACCGGGGAGCTGTTTTTT.